Reported below is one TCR beta chain. This entry is derived from a study of blood T cell repertoires in COVID-19. Profiling relied on immunoSEQ multiplex PCR, and the TCRdb table lists in-frame clones only, not all of them. In the table there are some 250,000 clones, about 68% of which are singletons. V shed 9 bases and J 5 bases; nucleotides not matched to a gene: 17. From germline, CDR1 is KGHSH and CDR2 LQKENI. The CDR3 contains 18 residues. The sequence derives from a woman of 80 years or more with acute or convalescent COVID-19. Specimen: peripheral blood. The gene calls are TRBV18 and TRBJ2-1, with TRBD1 identical over 12 bases. The CDR3 bases are TGTGCCAGGACGACTGGGACAGGGGGCGCCGATGGGGACAATGAGCAGTTCTTC. Translation: CARTTGTGGADGDNEQFF. Drawing the rest from reference TRBV18 and TRBJ2-1, the complete variable domain is NAGVMQNPRHLVRRRGQEARLRCSPMKGHSHVYWYRQLPEEGLKFMVYLQKENIIDESGMPKERFSAEFPKEGPSILRIQQVVRGDSAAYFCARTTGTGGADGDNEQFFGPGTRLTVL.